This TCR beta chain was sequenced during a study of T-cell reconstitution after alpha-beta-depleted transplantation in children. Findings of the study overall: There were some patients whose high TCRbeta diversity at day 60 came from surviving recipient T cells and thymic progenitors.

The library targeted TCRbeta and was prepared with unique molecular identifiers. TCRdb re-derived calls from the PCR reads in MiXCR, one entry per CDR3 protein. The sample has about 980,000 distinct CDR3 sequences; about 26% are singletons. The CDR3 loop spans 16 amino acids. V lost 2 bases and J lost 6; bases outside the gene matches: 4. This clonotype turned up a few times. The antigen is undetermined. The gene calls are TRBV12-3 or TRBV12-4 and TRBJ2-1, with 13 bases lining up with TRBD2. The source was PBMCs, mostly from graft donor cells, collected 360 days after TCRalphabeta/CD19-depleted stem cell transplant. The receptor was derived from a boy in the first two years of life who had a stem cell transplant for SCID, so the T cells may come from the graft donor. CDR3 residues: CASSLTTSGGSNEQFF. In DNA, the CDR3 is TGTGCCAGCAGTTTAACGACTAGCGGGGGGAGCAATGAGCAGTTCTTC.